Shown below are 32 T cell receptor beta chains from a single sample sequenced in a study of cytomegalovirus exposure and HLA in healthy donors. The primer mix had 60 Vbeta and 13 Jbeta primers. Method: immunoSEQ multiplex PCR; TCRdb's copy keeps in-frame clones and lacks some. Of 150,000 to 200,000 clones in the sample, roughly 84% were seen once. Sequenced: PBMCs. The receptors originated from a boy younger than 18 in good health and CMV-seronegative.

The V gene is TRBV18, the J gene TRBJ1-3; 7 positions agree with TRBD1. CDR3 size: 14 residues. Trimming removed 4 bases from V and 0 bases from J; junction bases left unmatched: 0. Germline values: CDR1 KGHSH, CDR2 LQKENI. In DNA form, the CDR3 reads TGTGCCAGCTCACGACAGGGCTCTGGAAACACCATATATTTT. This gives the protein CASSRQGSGNTIYF. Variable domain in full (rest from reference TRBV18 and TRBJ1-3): NAGVMQNPRHLVRRRGQEARLRCSPMKGHSHVYWYRQLPEEGLKFMVYLQKENIIDESGMPKERFSAEFPKEGPSILRIQQVVRGDSAAYFCASSRQGSGNTIYFGEGSWLTVV.

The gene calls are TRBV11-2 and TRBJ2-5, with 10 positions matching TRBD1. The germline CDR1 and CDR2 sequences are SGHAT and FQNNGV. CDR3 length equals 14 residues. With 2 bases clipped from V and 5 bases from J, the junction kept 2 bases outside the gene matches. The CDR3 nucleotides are TGTGCCAGCAGCTTAAGGACAGGGGGGGAGACCCAGTACTTC. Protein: CASSLRTGGETQYF.

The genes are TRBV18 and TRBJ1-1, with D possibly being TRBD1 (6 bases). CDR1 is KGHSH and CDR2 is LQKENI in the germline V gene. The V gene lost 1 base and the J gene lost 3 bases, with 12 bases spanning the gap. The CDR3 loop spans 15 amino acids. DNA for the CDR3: TGTGCCAGCTCACCACGAATTGGACAGCACACTGAAGCTTTCTTT. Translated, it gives CASSPRIGQHTEAFF.

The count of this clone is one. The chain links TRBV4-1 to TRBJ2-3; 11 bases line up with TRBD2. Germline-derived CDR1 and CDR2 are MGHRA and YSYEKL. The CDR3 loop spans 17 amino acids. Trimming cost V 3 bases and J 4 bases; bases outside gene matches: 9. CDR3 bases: TGCGCCAGCAGCCAGGGGGCACGACTAGCGGGGTCAGATACGCAGTATTTT. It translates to CASSQGARLAGSDTQYF.

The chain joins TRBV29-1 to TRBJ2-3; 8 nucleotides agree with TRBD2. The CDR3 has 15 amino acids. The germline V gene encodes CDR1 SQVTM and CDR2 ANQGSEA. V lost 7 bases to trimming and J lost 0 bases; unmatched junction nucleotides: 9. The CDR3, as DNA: TGCAGCGCTGGGTCGGGCGGGAGGAGCACAGATACGCAGTATTTT. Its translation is CSAGSGGRSTDTQYF.

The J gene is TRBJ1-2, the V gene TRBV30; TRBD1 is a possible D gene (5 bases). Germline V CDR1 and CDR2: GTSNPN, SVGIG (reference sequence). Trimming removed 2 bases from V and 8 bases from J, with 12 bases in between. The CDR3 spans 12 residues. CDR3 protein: CAWSTSPGGYTF. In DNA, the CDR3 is TGTGCCTGGAGTACCTCCCCAGGGGGCTACACCTTC.

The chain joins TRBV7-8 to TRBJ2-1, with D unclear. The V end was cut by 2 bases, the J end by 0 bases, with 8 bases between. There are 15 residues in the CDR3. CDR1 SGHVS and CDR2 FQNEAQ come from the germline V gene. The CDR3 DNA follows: TGTGCCAGCAGCTTAAGACACAGCTCCTACAATGAGCAGTTCTTC. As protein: CASSLRHSSYNEQFF. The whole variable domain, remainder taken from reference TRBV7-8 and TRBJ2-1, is GAGVSQSPRYKVAKRGQDVALRCDPISGHVSLFWYQQALGQGPEFLTYFQNEAQLDKSGLPSDRFFAERPEGSVSTLKIQRTQQEDSAVYLCASSLRHSSYNEQFFGPGTRLTVL.

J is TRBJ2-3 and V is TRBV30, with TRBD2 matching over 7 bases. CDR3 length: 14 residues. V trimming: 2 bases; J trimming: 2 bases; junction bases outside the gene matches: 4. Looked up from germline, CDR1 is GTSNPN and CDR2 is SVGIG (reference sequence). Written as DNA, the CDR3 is TGTGCCTGGAGTCGGCGGGGGTTCACAGATACGCAGTATTTT. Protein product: CAWSRRGFTDTQYF.

The chain's CDR3 is CASSCPSAQQFF. As DNA, the CDR3 is TGTGCCAGTAGTTGCCCAAGCGCGCAGCAGTTCTTC. This chain connects TRBV19 to TRBJ2-1; D gene uncertain. The germline V and J ends were trimmed by 5 bases and 11 bases, with 13 bases remaining between them. This CDR3 has 12 amino acids. Germline CDR1 LNHDA, CDR2 SQIVND (reference sequence).

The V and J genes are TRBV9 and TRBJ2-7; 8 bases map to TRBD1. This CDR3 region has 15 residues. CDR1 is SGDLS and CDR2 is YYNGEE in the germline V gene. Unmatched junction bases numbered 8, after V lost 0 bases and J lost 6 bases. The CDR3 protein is CASSVGSQGAIEQYF. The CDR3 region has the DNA TGTGCCAGCAGCGTAGGTTCCCAGGGGGCGATCGAGCAGTACTTC.

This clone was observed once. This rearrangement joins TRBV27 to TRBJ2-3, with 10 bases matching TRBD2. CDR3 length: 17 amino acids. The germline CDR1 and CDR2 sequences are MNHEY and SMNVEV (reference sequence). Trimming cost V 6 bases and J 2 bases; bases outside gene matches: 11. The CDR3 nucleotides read TGTGCCAGCAGCCCGTCTATGACTAGCGGGTTCACAGATACGCAGTATTTT. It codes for CASSPSMTSGFTDTQYF.

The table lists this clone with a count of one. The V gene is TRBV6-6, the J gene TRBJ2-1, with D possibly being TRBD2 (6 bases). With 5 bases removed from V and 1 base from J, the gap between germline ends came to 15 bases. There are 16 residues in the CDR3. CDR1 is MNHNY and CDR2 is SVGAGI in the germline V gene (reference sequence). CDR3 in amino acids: CASSQRERVSYNEQFF. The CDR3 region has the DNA TGTGCCAGCAGTCAACGGGAGCGGGTATCCTACAATGAGCAGTTCTTC.

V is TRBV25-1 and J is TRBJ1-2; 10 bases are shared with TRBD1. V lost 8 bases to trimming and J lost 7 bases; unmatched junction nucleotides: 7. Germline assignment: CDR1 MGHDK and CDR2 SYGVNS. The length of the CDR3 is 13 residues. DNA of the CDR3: TGTGCCAGCGTGATGACAGGGGGCTTTGGCTACACCTTC. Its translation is CASVMTGGFGYTF.

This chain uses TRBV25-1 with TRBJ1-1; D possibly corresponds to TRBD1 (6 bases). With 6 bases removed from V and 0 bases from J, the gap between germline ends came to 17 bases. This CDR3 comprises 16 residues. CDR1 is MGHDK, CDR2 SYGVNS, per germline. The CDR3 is CASSVSLGALNTEAFF. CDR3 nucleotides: TGTGCCAGCAGCGTAAGTCTGGGGGCCCTGAACACTGAAGCTTTCTTT.

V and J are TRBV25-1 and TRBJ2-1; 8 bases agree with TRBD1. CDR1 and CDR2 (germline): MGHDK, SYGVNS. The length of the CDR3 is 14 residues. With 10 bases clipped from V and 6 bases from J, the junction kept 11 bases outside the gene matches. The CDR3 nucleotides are TGTGCCACCCTGATCGGACAGGGTAGCAATGAGCAGTTCTTC. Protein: CATLIGQGSNEQFF.

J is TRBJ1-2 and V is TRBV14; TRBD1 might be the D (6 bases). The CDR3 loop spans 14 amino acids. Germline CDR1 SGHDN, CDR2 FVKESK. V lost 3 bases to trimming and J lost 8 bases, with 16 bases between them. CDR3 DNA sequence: TGTGCCAGCAGCCATCACAGGGCGGAAAAAGGCTACACCTTC. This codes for CASSHHRAEKGYTF.

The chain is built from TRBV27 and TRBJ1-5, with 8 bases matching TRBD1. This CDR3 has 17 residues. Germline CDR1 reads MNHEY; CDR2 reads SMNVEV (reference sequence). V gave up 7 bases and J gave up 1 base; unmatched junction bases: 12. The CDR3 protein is CASMPLDRGNSNQPQHF. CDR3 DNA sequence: TGTGCCAGCATGCCCCTAGACAGGGGCAACAGCAATCAGCCCCAGCATTTT.

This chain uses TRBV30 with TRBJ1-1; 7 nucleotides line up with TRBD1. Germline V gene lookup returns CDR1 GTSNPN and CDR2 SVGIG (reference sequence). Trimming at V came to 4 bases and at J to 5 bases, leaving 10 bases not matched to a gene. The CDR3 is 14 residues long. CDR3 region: CAWIYRGGRTEAFF. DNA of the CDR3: TGTGCCTGGATTTACAGAGGGGGCCGGACTGAAGCTTTCTTT. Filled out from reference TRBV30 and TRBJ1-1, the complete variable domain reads SQTIHQWPATLVQPVGSPLSLECTVEGTSNPNLYWYRQAAGRGLQLLFYSVGIGQISSEVPQNLSASRPQDRQFILSSKKLLLSDSGFYLCAWIYRGGRTEAFFGQGTRLTVV.

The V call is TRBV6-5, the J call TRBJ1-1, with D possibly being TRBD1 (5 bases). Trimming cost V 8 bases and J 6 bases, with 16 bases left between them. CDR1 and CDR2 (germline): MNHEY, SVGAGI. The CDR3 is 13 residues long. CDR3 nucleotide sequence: TGTGCCAGCCAAAAACGGGGGTGGCCTGAAGCTTTCTTT. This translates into CASQKRGWPEAFF.

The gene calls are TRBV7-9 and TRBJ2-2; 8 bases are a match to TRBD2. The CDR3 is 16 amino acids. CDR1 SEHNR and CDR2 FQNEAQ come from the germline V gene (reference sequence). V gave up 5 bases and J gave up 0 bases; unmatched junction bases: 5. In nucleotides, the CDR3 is TGTGCCAGCAGCCCATTACTAGCGGCGAACACCGGGGAGCTGTTTTTT. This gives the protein CASSPLLAANTGELFF.

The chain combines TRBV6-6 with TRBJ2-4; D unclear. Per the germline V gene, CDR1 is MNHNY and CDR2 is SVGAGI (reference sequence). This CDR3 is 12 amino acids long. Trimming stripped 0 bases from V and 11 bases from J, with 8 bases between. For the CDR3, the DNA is TGTGCCAGCAGTTACTCAGGAGATGTTCAGTACTTC. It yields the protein CASSYSGDVQYF.

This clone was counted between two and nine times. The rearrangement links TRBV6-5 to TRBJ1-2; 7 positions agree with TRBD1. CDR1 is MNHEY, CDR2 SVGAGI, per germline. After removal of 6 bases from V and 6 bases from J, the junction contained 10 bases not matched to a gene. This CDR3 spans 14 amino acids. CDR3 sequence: CASSPGGGGDGYTF. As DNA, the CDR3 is TGTGCCAGCAGCCCGGGAGGGGGCGGTGATGGCTACACCTTC.

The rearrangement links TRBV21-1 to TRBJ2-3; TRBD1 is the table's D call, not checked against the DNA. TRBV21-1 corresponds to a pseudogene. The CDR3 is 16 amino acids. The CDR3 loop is CASTTRGYTRTDTQYF. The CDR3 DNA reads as TGTGCCAGCACCACAAGGGGGTACACCCGCACAGATACGCAGTATTTT.

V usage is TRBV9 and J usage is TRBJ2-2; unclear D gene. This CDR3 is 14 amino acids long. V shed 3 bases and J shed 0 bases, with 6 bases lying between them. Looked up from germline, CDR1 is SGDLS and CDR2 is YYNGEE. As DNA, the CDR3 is TGTGCCAGCAGCGGTACAGCGAACACCGGGGAGCTGTTTTTT. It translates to CASSGTANTGELFF.

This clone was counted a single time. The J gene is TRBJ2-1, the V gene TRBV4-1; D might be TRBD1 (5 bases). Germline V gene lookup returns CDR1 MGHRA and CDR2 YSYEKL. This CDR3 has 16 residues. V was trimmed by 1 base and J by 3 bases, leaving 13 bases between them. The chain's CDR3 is CASSQVQGKFYNEQFF. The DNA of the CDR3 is TGCGCCAGCAGCCAAGTTCAGGGCAAGTTCTACAATGAGCAGTTCTTC.

The DNA of the CDR3 is TGCGCCAGCAGACCAGGGGGCACAGATACGCAGTATTTT. As protein: CASRPGGTDTQYF. This sequence joins TRBV4-1 and TRBJ2-3; a weak D match, TRBD1 (6 bases). V was cut by 6 bases and J by 1 base, with 8 bases left in between. This CDR3 is built from 13 residues. CDR1 and CDR2 from the germline V gene are MGHRA and YSYEKL.

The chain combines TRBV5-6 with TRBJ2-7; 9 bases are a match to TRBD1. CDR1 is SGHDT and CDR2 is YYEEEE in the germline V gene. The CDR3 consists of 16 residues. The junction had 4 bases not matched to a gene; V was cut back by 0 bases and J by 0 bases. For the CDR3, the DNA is TGTGCCAGCAGCTTGGTAGGGACAGGGTTCTCCTACGAGCAGTACTTC. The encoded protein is CASSLVGTGFSYEQYF.

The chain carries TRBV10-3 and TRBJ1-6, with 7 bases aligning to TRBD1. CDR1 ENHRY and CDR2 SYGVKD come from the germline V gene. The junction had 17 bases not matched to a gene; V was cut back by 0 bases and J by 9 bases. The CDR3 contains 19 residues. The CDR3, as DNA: TGTGCCATCAGTGAGTCGAATCTTGGGGTAGGGGGCGCGCGTTCACCCCTCCACTTT. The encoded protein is CAISESNLGVGGARSPLHF.

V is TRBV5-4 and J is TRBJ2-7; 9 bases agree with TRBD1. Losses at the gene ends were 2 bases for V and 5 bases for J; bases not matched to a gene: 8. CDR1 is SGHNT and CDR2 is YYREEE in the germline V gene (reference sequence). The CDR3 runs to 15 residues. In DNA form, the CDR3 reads TGTGCCAGCAGCTTAGCGGGACAGGGTTTCCACGAGCAGTACTTC. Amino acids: CASSLAGQGFHEQYF.

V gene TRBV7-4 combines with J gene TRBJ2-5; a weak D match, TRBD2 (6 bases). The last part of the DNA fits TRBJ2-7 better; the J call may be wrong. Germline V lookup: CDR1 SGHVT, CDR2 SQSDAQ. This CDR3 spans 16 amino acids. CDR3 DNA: TGTGCCAGCAGCTTAGACACTACCCCGACTAGGGACGAGCAGTACTTC. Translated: CASSLDTTPTRDEQYF.

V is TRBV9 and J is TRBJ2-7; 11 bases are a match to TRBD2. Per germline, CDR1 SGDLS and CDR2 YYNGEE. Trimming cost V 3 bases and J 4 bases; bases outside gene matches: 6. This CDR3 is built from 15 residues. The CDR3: CASSGRGTSGYEQYF. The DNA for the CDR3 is TGTGCCAGCAGCGGTCGGGGGACTAGCGGATACGAGCAGTACTTC.

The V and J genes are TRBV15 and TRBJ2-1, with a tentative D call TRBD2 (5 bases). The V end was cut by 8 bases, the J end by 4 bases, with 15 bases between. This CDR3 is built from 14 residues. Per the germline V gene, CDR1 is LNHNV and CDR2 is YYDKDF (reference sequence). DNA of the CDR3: TGTGCCACCCAGACCGCCGGAGGTTACAATGAGCAGTTCTTC. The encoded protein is CATQTAGGYNEQFF. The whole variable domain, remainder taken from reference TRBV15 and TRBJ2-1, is DAMVIQNPRYQVTQFGKPVTLSCSQTLNHNVMYWYQQKSSQAPKLLFHYYDKDFNNEADTPDNFQSRRPNTSFCFLDIRSPGLGDTAMYLCATQTAGGYNEQFFGPGTRLTVL.